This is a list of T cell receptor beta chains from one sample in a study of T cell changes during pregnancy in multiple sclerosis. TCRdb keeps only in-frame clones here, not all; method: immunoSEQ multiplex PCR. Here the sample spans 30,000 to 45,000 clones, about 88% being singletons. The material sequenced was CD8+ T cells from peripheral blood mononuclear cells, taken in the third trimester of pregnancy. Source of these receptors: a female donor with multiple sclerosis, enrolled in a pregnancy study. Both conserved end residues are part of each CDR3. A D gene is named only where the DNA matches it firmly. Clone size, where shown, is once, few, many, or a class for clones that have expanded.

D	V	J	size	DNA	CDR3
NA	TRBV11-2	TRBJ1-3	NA	TGTGCCAGCAGCTTAGATCAGACTTCTGGAAACACCATATATTTT	CASSLDQTSGNTIYF
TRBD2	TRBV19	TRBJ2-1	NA	TGTGCCACCAGGACTAGCGGGGGGGACGGCTACAATGAGCAGTTCTTC	CATRTSGGDGYNEQFF
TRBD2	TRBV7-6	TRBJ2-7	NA	TGTGCCAGCAGCCATACTAGCGCGTCCTACGAGCAGTACTTC	CASSHTSASYEQYF
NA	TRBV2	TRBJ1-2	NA	TGTGCCAGCAGGCCGATAGTTAACAACTATGGCTACACCTTC	CASRPIVNNYGYTF
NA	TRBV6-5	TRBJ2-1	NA	TGTGCCAGCAGTGCGCAGGGTCTTGAGCAGTTCTTC	CASSAQGLEQFF
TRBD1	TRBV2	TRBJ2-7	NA	TGTGCCAGCAGTTCATCAGGGACAGGGCTAGTTCCGTACTTC	CASSSSGTGLVPYF
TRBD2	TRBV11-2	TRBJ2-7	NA	TGTGCCAGCAGACCTCTAGCGGGAGGTGCCTACGAGCAGTACTTC	CASRPLAGGAYEQYF
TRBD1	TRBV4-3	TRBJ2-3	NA	TGCGCCAGCAGCCAAACGGACAGGGCTTTCACAGATACGCAGTATTTT	CASSQTDRAFTDTQYF
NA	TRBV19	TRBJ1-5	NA	TGTGCCAGTAGTATATCTGGGAGTGGAATCAATCAGCCCCAGCATTTT	CASSISGSGINQPQHF
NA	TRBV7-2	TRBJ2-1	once	TGTGCCAGCAGCGATACTAGCTACAATGAGCAGTTCTTC	CASSDTSYNEQFF
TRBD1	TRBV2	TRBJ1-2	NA	TGTGCCAGCAGTGGACAGGGGGCTTCAAACTATGGCTACACCTTC	CASSGQGASNYGYTF
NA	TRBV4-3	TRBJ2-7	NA	TGCGCCAGCAGCCAAGGATTAGGGAGCTCCTACGAGCAGTACTTC	CASSQGLGSSYEQYF
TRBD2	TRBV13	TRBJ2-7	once	TGTGCCAGCAGCTTAACTAGCGGGAGGGCGAACTCCTACGAGCAGTACTTC	CASSLTSGRANSYEQYF
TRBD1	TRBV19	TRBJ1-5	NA	TGTGCCAGTAGTATCTTCTGGACAGGGCGGGGAAGCAATCAGCCCCAGCATTTT	CASSIFWTGRGSNQPQHF
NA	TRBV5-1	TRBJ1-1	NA	TGCGCCAGCAGCTTGGTCGCAGGGGTTAACACTGAAGCTTTCTTT	CASSLVAGVNTEAFF
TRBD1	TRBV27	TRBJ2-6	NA	TGTGCCAGCAGTTTCGACAGGGCTGGGGCCAACGTCCTGACTTTC	CASSFDRAGANVLTF
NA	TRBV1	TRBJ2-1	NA	TGCACCAGCAGCCAATACGCCCGGAGCCGGGAGCAGTTCTTC	CTSSQYARSREQFF
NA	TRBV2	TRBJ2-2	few	TGTGCCAGCAGTGATATTTCCGCGCCTGCGAACACCGGGGAGCTGTTTTTT	CASSDISAPANTGELFF
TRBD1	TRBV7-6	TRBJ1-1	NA	TGTGCCAGCAGCCACGGACAGGGAAAGAACACTGAAGCTTTCTTT	CASSHGQGKNTEAFF
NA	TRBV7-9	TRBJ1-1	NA	TGTGCCAGCAGCCCCCCCAGGGGATTTACTGAAGCTTTCTTT	CASSPPRGFTEAFF
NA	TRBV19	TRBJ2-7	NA	TGTGCCAGTAGCGCGGGACAGAACTACGAGCAGTACTTC	CASSAGQNYEQYF
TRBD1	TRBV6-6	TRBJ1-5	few	TGTGCCAGCAGTCCCCGGGACAGTTGGAGCAATCAGCCCCAGCATTTT	CASSPRDSWSNQPQHF
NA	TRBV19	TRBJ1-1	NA	TGTGCCAGTAGTATAGTCCCATGGGGCCAGGGGGCTTTCTTT	CASSIVPWGQGAFF